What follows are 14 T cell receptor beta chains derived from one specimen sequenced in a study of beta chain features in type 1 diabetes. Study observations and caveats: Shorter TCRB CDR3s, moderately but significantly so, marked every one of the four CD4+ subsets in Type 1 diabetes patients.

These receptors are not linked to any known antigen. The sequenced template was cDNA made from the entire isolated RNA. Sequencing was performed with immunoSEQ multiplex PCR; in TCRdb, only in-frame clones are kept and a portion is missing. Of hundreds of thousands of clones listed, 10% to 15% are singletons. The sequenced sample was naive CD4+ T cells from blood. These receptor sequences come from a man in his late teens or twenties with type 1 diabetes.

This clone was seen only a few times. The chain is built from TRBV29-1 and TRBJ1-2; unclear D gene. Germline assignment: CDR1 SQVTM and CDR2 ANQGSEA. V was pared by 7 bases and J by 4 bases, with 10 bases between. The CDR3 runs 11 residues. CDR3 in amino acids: CSGLALYGYTF. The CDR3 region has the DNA TGCAGCGGTCTAGCCCTCTATGGCTACACCTTC. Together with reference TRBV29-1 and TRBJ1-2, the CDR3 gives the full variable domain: SAVISQKPSRDICQRGTSLTIQCQVDSQVTMMFWYRQQPGQSLTLIATANQGSEATYESGFVIDKFPISRPNLTFSTLTVSNMSPEDSSIYLCSGLALYGYTFGSGTRLTVV.

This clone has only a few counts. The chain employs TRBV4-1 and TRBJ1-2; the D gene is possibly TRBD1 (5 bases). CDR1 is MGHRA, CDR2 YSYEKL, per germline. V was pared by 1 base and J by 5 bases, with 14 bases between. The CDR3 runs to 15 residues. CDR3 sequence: CASSQGDQRNYGYTF. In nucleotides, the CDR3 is TGCGCCAGCAGCCAAGGGGACCAGAGGAATTATGGCTACACCTTC.

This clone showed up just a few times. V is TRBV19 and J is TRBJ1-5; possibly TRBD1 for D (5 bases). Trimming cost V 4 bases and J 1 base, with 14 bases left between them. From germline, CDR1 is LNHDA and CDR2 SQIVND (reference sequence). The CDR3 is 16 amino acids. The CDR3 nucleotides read TGTGCCAGTAGTAGCCCGGGGCGGGCGAGCAATCAGCCCCAGCATTTT. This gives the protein CASSSPGRASNQPQHF.

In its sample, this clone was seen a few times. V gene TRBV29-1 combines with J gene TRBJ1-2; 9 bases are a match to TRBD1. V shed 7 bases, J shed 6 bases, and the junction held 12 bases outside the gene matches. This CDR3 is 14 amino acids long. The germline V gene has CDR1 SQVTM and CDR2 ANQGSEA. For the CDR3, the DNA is TGCAGCGCCCTGGGACAGGGACGTCTCGATGGCTACACCTTC. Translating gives CSALGQGRLDGYTF.

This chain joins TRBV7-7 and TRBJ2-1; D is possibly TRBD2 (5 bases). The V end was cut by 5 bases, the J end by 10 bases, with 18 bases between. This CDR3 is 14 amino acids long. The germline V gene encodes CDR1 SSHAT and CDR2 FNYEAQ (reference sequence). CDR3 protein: CASSELDSEREQFF. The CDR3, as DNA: TGTGCCAGCAGCGAATTGGATAGCGAACGGGAGCAGTTCTTC. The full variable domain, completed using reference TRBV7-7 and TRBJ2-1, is GAGVSQSPRYKVTKRGQDVTLRCDPISSHATLYWYQQALGQGPEFLTYFNYEAQPDKSGLPSDRFSAERPEGSISTLTIQRTEQRDSAMYRCASSELDSEREQFFGPGTRLTVL.

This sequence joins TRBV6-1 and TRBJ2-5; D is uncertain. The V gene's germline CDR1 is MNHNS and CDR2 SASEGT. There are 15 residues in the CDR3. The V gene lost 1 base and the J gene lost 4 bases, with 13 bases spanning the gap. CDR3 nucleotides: TGTGCCAGCAGTGAAGTTCGGTTACCCCGAGAGACCCAGTACTTC. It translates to CASSEVRLPRETQYF.

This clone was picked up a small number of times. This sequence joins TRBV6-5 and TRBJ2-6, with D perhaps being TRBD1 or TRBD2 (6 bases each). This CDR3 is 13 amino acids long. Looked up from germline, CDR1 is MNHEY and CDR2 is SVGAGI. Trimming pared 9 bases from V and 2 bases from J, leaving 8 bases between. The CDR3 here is CASGGPGANVLTF. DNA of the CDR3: TGTGCCAGTGGGGGGCCTGGGGCCAACGTCCTGACTTTC.

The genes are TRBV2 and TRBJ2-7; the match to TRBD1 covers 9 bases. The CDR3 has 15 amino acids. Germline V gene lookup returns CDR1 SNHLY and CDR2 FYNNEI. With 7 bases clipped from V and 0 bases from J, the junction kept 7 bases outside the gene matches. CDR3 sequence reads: CASKTQGASSYEQYF. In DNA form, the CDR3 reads TGTGCCAGCAAAACACAGGGGGCTAGCTCCTACGAGCAGTACTTC.

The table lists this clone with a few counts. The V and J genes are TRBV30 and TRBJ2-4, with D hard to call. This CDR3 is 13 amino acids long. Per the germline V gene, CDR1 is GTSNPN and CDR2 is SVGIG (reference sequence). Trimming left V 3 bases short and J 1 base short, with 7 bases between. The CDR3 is CAWSGWAKNIQYF. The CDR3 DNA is TGTGCCTGGAGCGGGTGGGCCAAAAACATTCAGTACTTC.

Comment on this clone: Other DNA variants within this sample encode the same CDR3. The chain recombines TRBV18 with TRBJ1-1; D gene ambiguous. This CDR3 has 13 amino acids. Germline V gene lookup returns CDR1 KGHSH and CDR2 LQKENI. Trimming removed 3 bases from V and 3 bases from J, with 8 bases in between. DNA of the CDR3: TGTGCCAGCTCACCCCTTGGGGACACTGAAGCTTTCTTT. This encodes CASSPLGDTEAFF.

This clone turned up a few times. The CDR3 DNA follows: TGTGCCAGCAGCTTAACGACGGACGGAGGCTACACCTTC. Its translation is CASSLTTDGGYTF. This rearrangement joins TRBV7-9 to TRBJ1-2; D is ambiguous. Germline CDR1 reads SEHNR; CDR2 reads FQNEAQ (reference sequence). The length of the CDR3 is 13 residues. V was pared by 2 bases and J by 8 bases, with 12 bases between. The full variable domain, completed using reference TRBV7-9 and TRBJ1-2, is DTGVSQNPRHKITKRGQNVTFRCDPISEHNRLYWYRQTLGQGPEFLTYFQNEAQLEKSRLLSDRFSAERPKGSFSTLEIQRTEQGDSAMYLCASSLTTDGGYTFGSGTRLTVV.

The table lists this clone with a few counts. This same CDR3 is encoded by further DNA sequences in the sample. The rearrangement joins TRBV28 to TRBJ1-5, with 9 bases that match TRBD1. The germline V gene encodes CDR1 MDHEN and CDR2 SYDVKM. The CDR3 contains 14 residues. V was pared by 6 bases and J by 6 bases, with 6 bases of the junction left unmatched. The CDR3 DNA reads TGTGCCAGCAGGTTTTCGACAGGGGGTCAGCCCCAGCATTTT. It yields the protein CASRFSTGGQPQHF.

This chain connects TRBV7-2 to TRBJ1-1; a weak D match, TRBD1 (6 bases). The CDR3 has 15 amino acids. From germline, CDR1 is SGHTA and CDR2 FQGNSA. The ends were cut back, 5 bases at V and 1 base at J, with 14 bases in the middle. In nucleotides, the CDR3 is TGTGCCAGCAGCCCCGGGGGGGCGTCGAACACTGAAGCTTTCTTT. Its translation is CASSPGGASNTEAFF.

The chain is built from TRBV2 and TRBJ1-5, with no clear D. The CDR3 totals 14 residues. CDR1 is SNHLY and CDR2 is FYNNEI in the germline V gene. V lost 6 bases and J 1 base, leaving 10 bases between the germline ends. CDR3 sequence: CASSPVESNQPQHF. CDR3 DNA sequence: TGTGCCAGCAGCCCGGTCGAAAGCAATCAGCCCCAGCATTTT.